Following are 30 T cell receptor beta chains from one sample sequenced in a study of cytomegalovirus exposure and HLA in healthy donors. Primers for the PCR totalled 60 Vbeta and 13 Jbeta. The data were produced by immunoSEQ multiplex PCR, yet TCRdb's version contains in-frame clones alone and is incomplete. The top ten clones hold 4% to 4.5% of a sample with 140,000 to 150,000 clones, more than 80% of them seen once. The sequencing sample was made of PBMCs. Source of these receptors: a woman aged 35 to 49 in good health and CMV-seropositive.

The DNA of the CDR3 is TGTGCCAGCAGCTTACGCGGGGGCAACAATGAGCAGTTCTTC. Translated: CASSLRGGNNEQFF. The rearrangement links TRBV5-4 to TRBJ2-1; the D gene is possibly TRBD2 (7 bases). The V end lost 2 bases, the J end lost 5 bases, and 11 bases lay between the germline ends. This CDR3 is built from 14 residues. Per the germline V gene, CDR1 is SGHNT and CDR2 is YYREEE (reference sequence).

This sequence joins TRBV29-1 and TRBJ2-7, with D perhaps TRBD2 (7 bases). The germline V gene encodes CDR1 SQVTM and CDR2 ANQGSEA. Trimming stripped 4 bases from V and 2 bases from J, with 15 bases between. The CDR3 covers 14 residues. The CDR3 bases are TGCAGCGTTGTTGGTGGCGGGGGCCCCTACGAGCAGTACTTC. This codes for CSVVGGGGPYEQYF.

Concerning this clone itself: Other nucleotide sequences from this sample produce the same CDR3. The V gene is TRBV5-4, the J gene TRBJ2-7; 8 bases are shared with TRBD2. This CDR3 has 14 residues. Trimming took 2 bases from V and 7 from J; bases not matched to a gene: 8. The germline V gene encodes CDR1 SGHNT and CDR2 YYREEE (reference sequence). The CDR3 here is CASSFSGRGSEQYF. CDR3 bases: TGTGCCAGCAGCTTCAGCGGGAGAGGTTCGGAGCAGTACTTC.

This clone has more than one count but fewer than ten. The chain carries TRBV6-6 and TRBJ1-1; TRBD1 is a possible D gene (5 bases). The CDR3 spans 14 residues. Germline CDR1 reads MNHNY; CDR2 reads SVGAGI (reference sequence). With 6 bases removed from V and 5 bases from J, the gap between germline ends came to 16 bases. The CDR3 DNA is TGTGCCAGCAGCCCCCCAAGGGGTATAACTGAAGCTTTCTTT. Protein product: CASSPPRGITEAFF.

The rearrangement uses TRBV5-1 and TRBJ2-1; 13 nucleotides match TRBD2. V lost 4 bases, J lost 6 bases, and 10 bases stayed unmatched. There are 17 residues in the CDR3. Germline V gives CDR1 SGHRS, CDR2 YFSETQ. CDR3 coding DNA: TGCGCCAGCAGCCTATCAACTACTAGCGGGAGGGCCAATGAGCAGTTCTTC. This encodes CASSLSTTSGRANEQFF.

The rearrangement links TRBV7-8 to TRBJ1-1; 9 bases are shared with TRBD1. The length of the CDR3 is 17 residues. The V segment lost 2 bases and the J segment 4 bases; nucleotides outside the gene matches: 11. CDR1 is SGHVS and CDR2 is FQNEAQ in the germline V gene. The CDR3 here is CASSLSRDRVMGTEAFF. CDR3 nucleotides: TGTGCCAGCAGCTTATCGCGGGACAGGGTTATGGGCACTGAAGCTTTCTTT.

This chain uses TRBV2 with TRBJ2-2; D is ambiguous. Trimming stripped 4 bases from V and 2 bases from J, with 5 bases between. The CDR3 has 13 residues. The germline CDR1 and CDR2 sequences are SNHLY and FYNNEI. The CDR3 protein is CASSAYNTGELFF. In nucleotides, the CDR3 is TGTGCCAGCAGTGCCTATAACACCGGGGAGCTGTTTTTT.

The chain couples TRBV13 to TRBJ1-2, with 9 bases matching TRBD1. Germline assignment: CDR1 PRHDT and CDR2 FYEKMQ (reference sequence). The CDR3 totals 14 residues. Trimming took 5 bases from V and 4 from J; bases not matched to a gene: 5. CDR3: CASSAQGARYGYTF. Here the CDR3 DNA reads TGTGCCAGCAGCGCACAGGGGGCGCGCTATGGCTACACCTTC.

The rearrangement joins TRBV7-9 to TRBJ2-1; 12 bases agree with TRBD2. The germline V gene encodes CDR1 SEHNR and CDR2 FQNEAQ (reference sequence). CDR3 size: 14 residues. The J segment lost 8 bases and the V segment lost 4 bases, leaving 3 bases of the junction unmatched. CDR3 region: CASSSSGGVYEQFF. Here the CDR3 DNA reads TGTGCCAGCAGCTCTAGCGGGGGGGTGTATGAGCAGTTCTTC.

V gene TRBV18 combines with J gene TRBJ2-7, with TRBD1 matching over 9 bases. The V gene's germline CDR1 is KGHSH and CDR2 LQKENI. The CDR3 is 12 amino acids. The trim removed 5 bases at V and 6 bases at J, leaving 2 bases unmatched. DNA for the CDR3: TGTGCCAGCTCAACAGGGGGCCGCGAGCAGTACTTC. Encoded protein: CASSTGGREQYF.

The rearrangement joins TRBV4-1 to TRBJ1-6; no firm D call. CDR1 is MGHRA, CDR2 YSYEKL, per germline. The V end lost 0 bases, the J end lost 4 bases, and 10 bases lay between the germline ends. CDR3 size: 16 residues. The CDR3 here is CASSQDPGKYNSPLHF. CDR3 nucleotide sequence: TGCGCCAGCAGCCAAGATCCGGGGAAGTATAATTCACCCCTCCACTTT.

The V gene is TRBV19, the J gene TRBJ2-7; 7 bases fit TRBD1. The germline gives CDR1 LNHDA, CDR2 SQIVND (reference sequence). This CDR3 is built from 15 residues. J gave up 7 bases and V 3 bases, and 12 bases lay outside the gene matches. Here the CDR3 DNA reads TGTGCCAGTAGTATGTCTTATGGGACAGACGGGGAGCAGTACTTC. Amino acids: CASSMSYGTDGEQYF. The whole variable domain, filled in from reference TRBV19 and TRBJ2-7, reads DGGITQSPKYLFRKEGQNVTLSCEQNLNHDAMYWYRQDPGQGLRLIYYSQIVNDFQKGDIAEGYSVSREKKESFPLTVTSAQKNPTAFYLCASSMSYGTDGEQYFGPGTRLTVT.

There are a few counts of this clone. The V gene is TRBV9, the J gene TRBJ1-4; unclear D gene. The CDR3 contains 14 residues. The V end was cut by 7 bases, the J end by 0 bases, with 10 bases between. Germline CDR1 and CDR2: SGDLS and YYNGEE. The CDR3 reads CASSLSSTNEKLFF. The CDR3 DNA reads as TGTGCCAGCTCACTATCTTCAACTAATGAAAAACTGTTTTTT.

V is TRBV7-9 and J is TRBJ1-2; tentative D call: TRBD1 (6 bases). This CDR3 is built from 13 residues. V was clipped by 5 bases and J by 6 bases, with 13 bases between them. CDR1 is SEHNR, CDR2 FQNEAQ, per germline (reference sequence). CDR3 in DNA: TGTGCCAGCAGCGCGGGGGGCCAGGATGGCTACACCTTC. This encodes CASSAGGQDGYTF.

V and J are TRBV29-1 and TRBJ2-7, with 12 bases matching TRBD1. V trimming: 6 bases; J trimming: 0 bases; junction bases outside the gene matches: 6. This CDR3 is built from 15 residues. CDR1 is SQVTM and CDR2 is ANQGSEA in the germline V gene. CDR3 DNA: TGCAGCGTCCTGGGGACAGGGGGCGACTCCTACGAGCAGTACTTC. It specifies CSVLGTGGDSYEQYF.

The CDR3 loop reads CASSLDRRAGGSTDTQYF. In nucleotides, the CDR3 is TGTGCCAGCAGCTTGGACCGTCGCGCGGGGGGTAGCACAGATACGCAGTATTTT. J is TRBJ2-3 and V is TRBV5-8; 8 bases fit TRBD2. The length of the CDR3 is 18 residues. With 0 bases clipped from V and 0 bases from J, the junction kept 9 bases outside the gene matches. Germline V lookup: CDR1 SGHTS, CDR2 YDEGEE.

CDR3 sequence (DNA): TGTGCCAGCGTCGGGCTAGCGGGTACCGGGGAGCTGTTTTTT. Translating gives CASVGLAGTGELFF. The V and J genes are TRBV6-5 and TRBJ2-2; 8 bases are a match to TRBD2. The CDR3 covers 14 residues. Unmatched junction bases numbered 7, after V lost 8 bases and J lost 5 bases. Per the germline V gene, CDR1 is MNHEY and CDR2 is SVGAGI.

The chain couples TRBV21-1 to TRBJ1-2; TRBD1 reflects the table's D call only, with no check against the DNA. TRBV21-1 is classified as a pseudogene. The CDR3 covers 14 residues. CDR3 nucleotides: TGTGCCAGCAGCGGCCGGGACAGGGGAAATGGCTACACCTTC. It yields the protein CASSGRDRGNGYTF.

The CDR3 reads CASSLPRVKNEQFF. The CDR3 DNA reads as TGTGCCAGCAGCTTACCCCGCGTAAAGAATGAGCAGTTCTTC. The chain couples TRBV7-8 to TRBJ2-1; the D is unclear. Per germline, CDR1 SGHVS and CDR2 FQNEAQ. The ends were cut back, 2 bases at V and 7 bases at J, with 12 bases in the middle. CDR3 length: 14 amino acids.

The rearrangement joins TRBV5-1 to TRBJ1-4, with 9 bases that match TRBD1. V dropped 5 bases and J dropped 6; count of bases not matched to a gene: 5. The CDR3 has 14 residues. Germline V gene sequence: CDR1 SGHRS, CDR2 YFSETQ. The CDR3 sequence: CASRLDRGHEKLFF. DNA for the CDR3: TGCGCCAGCAGACTGGACAGGGGTCATGAAAAACTGTTTTTT.

This clone appeared once. This chain connects TRBV18 to TRBJ2-1; TRBD2 matches 11 bases. The CDR3 sequence is 16 residues long. V gave up 2 bases and J gave up 8 bases; unmatched junction bases: 8. Germline CDR1 and CDR2: KGHSH and LQKENI. CDR3 nucleotide sequence: TGTGCCAGCTCACCATCACCCCAACTAGCGGGGGATGAGCAGTTCTTC. As protein: CASSPSPQLAGDEQFF. The whole variable domain, remainder taken from reference TRBV18 and TRBJ2-1, is NAGVMQNPRHLVRRRGQEARLRCSPMKGHSHVYWYRQLPEEGLKFMVYLQKENIIDESGMPKERFSAEFPKEGPSILRIQQVVRGDSAAYFCASSPSPQLAGDEQFFGPGTRLTVL.

The CDR3 nucleotides read TGTGCCAGCAGCTCCCCCGGGACAGGGACTTACGAGCAGTACTTC. It translates to CASSSPGTGTYEQYF. V is TRBV7-9 and J is TRBJ2-7; the match to TRBD1 covers 9 bases. V was clipped by 4 bases and J by 4 bases; unmatched bases: 8. The germline V gene has CDR1 SEHNR and CDR2 FQNEAQ (reference sequence). This CDR3 spans 15 amino acids. The full variable domain, its missing parts supplied by reference TRBV7-9 and TRBJ2-7, is DTGVSQNPRHKITKRGQNVTFRCDPISEHNRLYWYRQTLGQGPEFLTYFQNEAQLEKSRLLSDRFSAERPKGSFSTLEIQRTEQGDSAMYLCASSSPGTGTYEQYFGPGTRLTVT.

The J gene is TRBJ1-4, the V gene TRBV9, with D perhaps matching TRBD1 (6 bases). V lost 2 bases, J lost 8 bases, and 16 bases lay in between. The CDR3 has 15 residues. The germline CDR1 and CDR2 sequences are SGDLS and YYNGEE. Here the CDR3 DNA reads TGTGCCAGCAGCGTGGCCGACGGGGGGCGAGAAAAACTGTTTTTT. It encodes CASSVADGGREKLFF.

The chain uses TRBV27 and TRBJ1-5, with TRBD1 as a possible D gene (6 bases). The CDR3 consists of 15 residues. CDR1 is MNHEY and CDR2 is SMNVEV in the germline V gene (reference sequence). V lost 8 bases and J 4 bases, leaving 18 bases between the germline ends. The CDR3: CASSFDRSSNQPQHF. For the CDR3, the DNA is TGTGCCAGCTCCTTCGACAGGTCCTCTAATCAGCCCCAGCATTTT.

This chain links TRBV2 with TRBJ1-1; 10 bases are shared with TRBD1. V lost 6 bases and J lost 4; bases outside the gene matches: 8. Germline CDR1 and CDR2: SNHLY and FYNNEI. The CDR3 has 15 amino acids. CDR3 sequence reads: CASRRDRGPPTEAFF. For the CDR3, the DNA is TGTGCCAGCAGACGGGACAGGGGACCCCCCACTGAAGCTTTCTTT.

The chain joins TRBV5-4 to TRBJ2-2; no clear D gene. This CDR3 spans 15 amino acids. The ends were cut back, 7 bases at V and 0 bases at J, with 13 bases in the middle. Per germline, CDR1 SGHNT and CDR2 YYREEE (reference sequence). The CDR3 is CASSVGVANTGELFF. CDR3 sequence (DNA): TGTGCCAGCTCCGTTGGTGTAGCGAACACCGGGGAGCTGTTTTTT.

V usage is TRBV7-9 and J usage is TRBJ1-5, with a weak D call TRBD1 (5 bases). V lost 1 base to trimming and J lost 4 bases, with 8 bases between them. CDR3 length: 14 residues. Germline V gene data show CDR1 as SEHNR and CDR2 as FQNEAQ (reference sequence). The CDR3 bases are TGTGCCAGCAGCTTAGAGACAGATAATCAGCCCCAGCATTTT. This codes for CASSLETDNQPQHF.

The J gene is TRBJ2-2, the V gene TRBV5-1, with D perhaps TRBD1 (6 bases). The CDR3 has 15 residues. The germline V gene has CDR1 SGHRS and CDR2 YFSETQ. V was clipped by 4 bases and J by 2 bases, with 12 bases between them. CDR3 sequence: CASSLLQGNTGELFF. Here the CDR3 DNA reads TGCGCCAGCAGCCTATTACAGGGTAACACCGGGGAGCTGTTTTTT. Combining the CDR3 with reference TRBV5-1 and TRBJ2-2 gives the whole variable domain KAGVTQTPRYLIKTRGQQVTLSCSPISGHRSVSWYQQTPGQGLQFLFEYFSETQRNKGNFPGRFSGRQFSNSRSEMNVSTLELGDSALYLCASSLLQGNTGELFFGEGSRLTVL.

V is TRBV2 and J is TRBJ2-7; D gene unclear. Germline assignment: CDR1 SNHLY and CDR2 FYNNEI. The CDR3 covers 11 residues. V shed 2 bases and J shed 6 bases, with 5 bases lying between them. As DNA, the CDR3 is TGTGCCAGCAGTGAAACCGGCGAGCAGTACTTC. Amino acids: CASSETGEQYF. The whole variable domain, filled in from reference TRBV2 and TRBJ2-7, reads EPEVTQTPSHQVTQMGQEVILRCVPISNHLYFYWYRQILGQKVEFLVSFYNNEISEKSEIFDDQFSVERPDGSNFTLKIRSTKLEDSAMYFCASSETGEQYFGPGTRLTVT.

This chain connects TRBV5-5 to TRBJ2-4; D perhaps matches TRBD1 (5 bases). Between the trimmed V and J ends, which lost 1 base and 9 bases, there was a span of 14 bases. Looked up from germline, CDR1 is SGHKS and CDR2 is YYEKEE (reference sequence). The CDR3 length is 14 residues. CDR3 residues: CASSLKDTQAIQYF. In DNA form, the CDR3 reads TGTGCCAGCAGCTTGAAGGACACACAAGCCATTCAGTACTTC.